Sequencing of this T cell receptor beta chain was carried out in a study of blood T cell repertoires in COVID-19. Study information: There were acute and convalescent COVID-19 samples, and they came from the United States, Italy and Spain. PBMCs, B-cell-depleted T cells, or T cells provided the cDNA or gDNA that made up the material.

This clone was counted only a few times. Unmatched junction bases numbered 3, after V lost 4 bases and J lost 2 bases. The CDR3 extends over 15 amino acids. Germline V lookup: CDR1 LGHDT, CDR2 YNNKEL (reference sequence). Measured with immunoSEQ multiplex PCR; TCRdb has only the in-frame clones, and not every one. The sample holds approximately 90,000 clones; roughly 83% are singletons and the top ten take 25% to 40%. The V and J genes are TRBV3-1 (or the pseudogene TRBV3-2) and TRBJ2-2; 8 positions agree with TRBD2. The sequenced material came from peripheral blood. The receptor comes from a woman older than 75 with active or convalescent COVID-19. The CDR3 sequence is CASSRTSGNTGELFF. The CDR3, as DNA: TGTGCCAGCAGCCGTACTAGCGGAAACACCGGGGAGCTGTTTTTT.